These 10 T cell receptor beta chains share one sample of origin, sequenced in a study of blood T cell repertoires in COVID-19. Some clones are missing from TCRdb's copy, which holds only in-frame ones; the method was immunoSEQ multiplex PCR. The sample yields some 330,000 clones, around 87% seen once. Sequencing was done on a sample of PBMCs or T cells enriched from blood (not recorded which). The receptors were sampled from a man aged 40-49 years in a cohort exposed to, infected with or recovered from COVID-19 (not recorded which).

This clone was counted a single time. The chain carries TRBV28 and TRBJ1-1; D unclear. CDR3 length equals 12 residues. With 2 bases removed from V and 6 bases from J, the gap between germline ends came to 7 bases. CDR1 is MDHEN, CDR2 SYDVKM, per germline. The CDR3 loop is CASSLNRAEAFF. In nucleotides, the CDR3 is TGTGCCAGCAGTTTAAACAGAGCTGAAGCTTTCTTT.

This chain joins TRBV7-3 and TRBJ2-3; 8 nucleotides match TRBD1. The CDR3 has 15 residues. The germline CDR1 and CDR2 sequences are SGHTA and FQGTGA. Trimming at V came to 4 bases and at J to 4 bases, leaving 7 bases not matched to a gene. CDR3 nucleotides: TGTGCCAGCAGCTCGCGGACAGGGCGCCCAGATACGCAGTATTTT. This sequence encodes CASSSRTGRPDTQYF.

CDR3: CASSLSGGASGQPQHF. DNA of the CDR3: TGTGCCAGCAGTTTATCAGGGGGCGCCTCCGGTCAGCCCCAGCATTTT. This chain links TRBV28 with TRBJ1-5; 8 bases line up with TRBD1. Germline trimming cut 1 base from V and 6 bases from J; bases unmatched to any gene: 8. The CDR3 totals 16 residues. CDR1 and CDR2 (germline): MDHEN, SYDVKM.

This chain links TRBV3-1 (or the pseudogene TRBV3-2) with TRBJ2-6; 11 bases match TRBD1. Germline assignment: CDR1 LGHDT and CDR2 YNNKEL (reference sequence). The CDR3 is 17 amino acids. The V segment lost 6 bases and the J segment 0 bases; nucleotides outside the gene matches: 4. CDR3 DNA sequence: TGTGCCAGCAGTATAGGGACAGGGGGCTCTGGGGCCAACGTCCTGACTTTC. It encodes CASSIGTGGSGANVLTF.

The V and J genes are TRBV19 and TRBJ1-1, with D hard to call. V shed 5 bases and J shed 3 bases, with 10 bases lying between them. CDR3 length: 13 amino acids. Germline values: CDR1 LNHDA, CDR2 SQIVND (reference sequence). CDR3 residues: CASSPGFDTEAFF. The CDR3, as DNA: TGTGCCAGTAGTCCAGGATTTGACACTGAAGCTTTCTTT.

The chain has TRBV27 and TRBJ2-1; no clear D. CDR1 is MNHEY, CDR2 SMNVEV, per germline (reference sequence). The CDR3 sequence is 20 residues long. The V and J ends lost 4 bases and 0 bases respectively, with 25 bases between them. The CDR3 is CASSSRPRSLVESSYNEQFF. CDR3 nucleotide sequence: TGTGCCAGCAGTTCACGCCCGAGGTCGCTTGTGGAGAGCTCCTACAATGAGCAGTTCTTC.

The rearrangement uses TRBV5-6 and TRBJ2-3, with D possibly being TRBD2 (6 bases). CDR3 length: 17 residues. V lost 5 bases and J lost 2, with 21 bases in between. CDR1 is SGHDT, CDR2 YYEEEE, per germline. This CDR3 is CASRPRWVGGPTDTQYF. The CDR3 DNA reads TGTGCCAGCAGACCCCGATGGGTGGGGGGACCCACAGATACGCAGTATTTT.

The chain couples TRBV10-3 to TRBJ1-1; 10 positions match TRBD1. The germline V gene encodes CDR1 ENHRY and CDR2 SYGVKD. The CDR3 covers 14 residues. Germline trimming cut 9 bases from V and 3 bases from J; bases unmatched to any gene: 7. The CDR3 spells CAMTPDRGYTEAFF. The CDR3 DNA is TGTGCCATGACACCGGACAGGGGGTACACTGAAGCTTTCTTT.

This chain links TRBV27 with TRBJ1-1, with D perhaps matching TRBD1 (5 bases). Germline V CDR1 and CDR2: MNHEY, SMNVEV (reference sequence). The CDR3 spans 17 residues. V was clipped by 7 bases and J by 0 bases, with 21 bases between them. The CDR3 DNA sequence: TGTGCCAGCACCCAAAGGGGCAGAATCAGGGTGAACACTGAAGCTTTCTTT. Residues: CASTQRGRIRVNTEAFF.

This clone came up once. This chain uses TRBV19 with TRBJ1-2; TRBD1 is a possible D gene (6 bases). The CDR3 has 14 residues. The ends were cut back, 5 bases at V and 2 bases at J, with 12 bases in the middle. CDR1 is LNHDA, CDR2 SQIVND, per germline (reference sequence). CDR3 sequence (DNA): TGTGCCAGTAGTCCCAGGACAGTAAACTATGGCTACACCTTC. Translated, it gives CASSPRTVNYGYTF.